This T cell receptor beta chain originates from a study of blood T cell repertoires in COVID-19. Looking at the study overall: There were acute and convalescent COVID-19 samples, and they came from the United States, Italy and Spain. In each case, the material was cDNA or gDNA derived from T cells, B-cell-depleted T cells, or PBMCs.

CDR3 length: 15 residues. In the authors' methods: By means of reference gene primer amplification, nucleated cell counts were estimated. The method was immunoSEQ multiplex PCR; TCRdb's version includes in-frame clones alone and lacks a portion of them. That table gives V, J and clone size, and the DNA gave D and trimming. Here the sample spans tens of thousands of clones, around 87% being singletons. The chain recombines TRBV7-5 with TRBJ2-7; TRBD2, as called in the table, went unchecked against the DNA. TRBV7-5 is labeled a pseudogene. The specimen was peripheral blood. The sequence came from a woman older than 75 with acute or convalescent COVID-19. The CDR3 loop is CARSMRLATTYEQYF. The CDR3 DNA follows: TGTGCCAGAAGCATGCGACTAGCTACTACCTACGAGCAGTACTTC.